The rows below give T cell receptor beta chains drawn from one sample of a study of T-cell memory formation after mild COVID-19. MiXCR was run by TCRdb on the 5' RACE reads, yielding one entry per CDR3 protein. The sample lists about 110,000 distinct CDR3 sequences, over 20% occurring once. Sequenced sample: PBMCs or a T cell subset sorted from them (not recorded which). These receptors came from a young man who had mild COVID-19 (a few samples of this study predate the infection). Cell type and time point are not known. The CDR3 runs from the conserved cysteine through the conserved F or W. Each record gives: D gene, clone size, V gene, J gene, CDR3 length, CDR3 protein, CDR3 DNA. A D gene is named only where the DNA matches it firmly. A row's size may be missing; if present it is once, few, many or a size class.

d_call: TRBD1
clone_size: few
v_call: TRBV4-3
j_call: TRBJ1-1
cdr3_length: 16
cdr3_aa: CASSPGQGALGTEAFF
cdr3_nt: TGCGCCAGCAGCCCGGGACAGGGGGCTCTTGGCACTGAAGCTTTCTTT

d_call: NA
clone_size: few
v_call: TRBV4-3
j_call: TRBJ2-2
cdr3_length: 14
cdr3_aa: CASSQYANTGELFF
cdr3_nt: TGCGCCAGCAGCCAATATGCGAACACCGGGGAGCTGTTTTTT

d_call: NA
clone_size: NA
v_call: TRBV15
j_call: TRBJ2-5
cdr3_length: 19
cdr3_aa: CATSRDRRSLTSGQETQYF
cdr3_nt: TGTGCCACCAGCAGAGATAGACGGTCTTTAACATCGGGGCAAGAGACCCAGTACTTC

d_call: NA
clone_size: NA
v_call: TRBV24-1
j_call: TRBJ2-5
cdr3_length: 14
cdr3_aa: CATSDPASAETQYF
cdr3_nt: TGTGCCACCAGTGACCCGGCTAGCGCAGAGACCCAGTACTTC

d_call: TRBD2
clone_size: many
v_call: TRBV5-1
j_call: TRBJ2-1
cdr3_length: 17
cdr3_aa: CASSYPSGGAVVGEQFF
cdr3_nt: TGCGCCAGCAGCTACCCTAGCGGGGGGGCCGTGGTCGGTGAGCAGTTCTTC

d_call: NA
clone_size: NA
v_call: TRBV23-1
j_call: TRBJ2-3
cdr3_length: 16
cdr3_aa: CASSPRDTTSTDTQYF
cdr3_nt: TGCGCCAGCAGTCCCCGGGACACCACGAGCACAGATACGCAGTATTTT

d_call: NA
clone_size: many
v_call: TRBV5-4
j_call: TRBJ2-1
cdr3_length: 15
cdr3_aa: CASSLGGDPYNEQFF
cdr3_nt: TGTGCCAGCAGCTTGGGGGGCGACCCCTACAATGAGCAGTTCTTC

d_call: TRBD1
clone_size: few
v_call: TRBV11-2
j_call: TRBJ2-7
cdr3_length: 15
cdr3_aa: CASSGQQGVVFEQYF
cdr3_nt: TGTGCCAGCAGCGGACAACAGGGGGTGGTTTTCGAGCAGTACTTC

d_call: NA
clone_size: NA
v_call: TRBV6-5
j_call: TRBJ2-2
cdr3_length: 15
cdr3_aa: CASSYTPYPTGELFF
cdr3_nt: TGTGCCAGCAGTTACACTCCCTATCCAACCGGGGAGCTGTTTTTT

d_call: TRBD1
clone_size: NA
v_call: TRBV6-6
j_call: TRBJ1-2
cdr3_length: 16
cdr3_aa: CASSYVASGGNYGYTF
cdr3_nt: TGTGCCAGCAGTTACGTTGCGTCAGGGGGTAACTATGGCTACACCTTC

d_call: NA
clone_size: few
v_call: TRBV19
j_call: TRBJ1-5
cdr3_length: 12
cdr3_aa: CASSKGYQPQHF
cdr3_nt: TGTGCCAGTAGCAAGGGGTATCAGCCCCAGCATTTT

d_call: NA
clone_size: NA
v_call: TRBV19
j_call: TRBJ1-5
cdr3_length: 13
cdr3_aa: CASSPTGTQPQHF
cdr3_nt: TGTGCCAGTAGTCCCACCGGGACGCAGCCCCAGCATTTT

d_call: NA
clone_size: few
v_call: TRBV29-1
j_call: TRBJ2-5
cdr3_length: 11
cdr3_aa: CSVDQSETQYF
cdr3_nt: TGCAGCGTTGATCAGTCGGAGACCCAGTACTTC

d_call: TRBD2
clone_size: NA
v_call: TRBV7-2
j_call: TRBJ2-1
cdr3_length: 15
cdr3_aa: CASSMSGGKYNEQFF
cdr3_nt: TGTGCCAGCAGCATGAGCGGGGGCAAATACAATGAGCAGTTCTTC

d_call: NA
clone_size: NA
v_call: TRBV4-1
j_call: TRBJ1-1
cdr3_length: 12
cdr3_aa: CASSGGRTEAFF
cdr3_nt: TGCGCCAGCAGCGGGGGGCGTACTGAAGCTTTCTTT

d_call: TRBD2
clone_size: few
v_call: TRBV27
j_call: TRBJ2-7
cdr3_length: 14
cdr3_aa: CASRRRDYLSEQYF
cdr3_nt: TGTGCCAGCAGACGCCGGGACTATCTCTCCGAGCAGTACTTC

d_call: NA
clone_size: few
v_call: TRBV11-2
j_call: TRBJ2-5
cdr3_length: 16
cdr3_aa: CASSTTPGLSEETQYF
cdr3_nt: TGTGCCAGCAGCACTACGCCAGGACTATCGGAAGAGACCCAGTACTTC

d_call: TRBD1
clone_size: few
v_call: TRBV9
j_call: TRBJ1-4
cdr3_length: 14
cdr3_aa: CASSAGGAGEKLFF
cdr3_nt: TGTGCCAGCAGCGCAGGGGGCGCAGGTGAAAAACTGTTTTTT

d_call: NA
clone_size: NA
v_call: TRBV15
j_call: TRBJ1-2
cdr3_length: 13
cdr3_aa: CATSRTLSDGYTF
cdr3_nt: TGTGCCACCAGCAGAACTCTGAGCGATGGCTACACCTTC

d_call: NA
clone_size: few
v_call: TRBV5-1
j_call: TRBJ1-1
cdr3_length: 13
cdr3_aa: CASSFRGSTEAFF
cdr3_nt: TGCGCCAGCAGCTTTAGAGGGAGCACTGAAGCTTTCTTT

d_call: NA
clone_size: NA
v_call: TRBV5-1
j_call: TRBJ2-2
cdr3_length: 16
cdr3_aa: CASSLGGVPGTGELFF
cdr3_nt: TGCGCCAGCAGCTTGGGCGGGGTCCCGGGAACCGGGGAGCTGTTTTTT

d_call: NA
clone_size: NA
v_call: TRBV7-3
j_call: TRBJ2-5
cdr3_length: 13
cdr3_aa: CASSFGRQETQYF
cdr3_nt: TGTGCCAGCAGCTTTGGACGGCAAGAGACCCAGTACTTC

d_call: TRBD1
clone_size: NA
v_call: TRBV4-1
j_call: TRBJ1-4
cdr3_length: 16
cdr3_aa: CASSPGGGQGNEKLFF
cdr3_nt: TGCGCCAGCAGCCCGGGAGGCGGACAGGGGAATGAAAAACTGTTTTTT

d_call: NA
clone_size: NA
v_call: TRBV24-1
j_call: TRBJ1-1
cdr3_length: 15
cdr3_aa: CATSDGSTGINEAFF
cdr3_nt: TGTGCCACCAGTGATGGTTCTACAGGGATAAATGAAGCTTTCTTT

d_call: TRBD1
clone_size: NA
v_call: TRBV3-1
j_call: TRBJ1-5
cdr3_length: 15
cdr3_aa: CASSQGDRGFQPQHF
cdr3_nt: TGTGCCAGCAGCCAAGGGGACAGGGGATTTCAGCCCCAGCATTTT